Presented here are 8 T cell receptor beta chains from one specimen sequenced in a study of neoadjuvant anti-PD-1 for oral cavity cancer. Time point here: after neoadjuvant nivolumab, at surgical resection. The table came from immunoSEQ multiplex PCR; TCRdb's copy has only in-frame clones and leaves some out. The table shows roughly 15,000 clones, with around 79% occurring only once. The sequenced sample was PBMCs, obtained after nivolumab (anti-PD-1) treatment. All receptors come from a person between 40 and 79 years old with oral cavity squamous cell carcinoma.

The chain is built from TRBV7-2 and TRBJ2-1, with 7 nucleotides matching TRBD1. Germline CDR1 and CDR2: SGHTA and FQGNSA. CDR3 length: 14 amino acids. The junction had 4 bases not matched to a gene; V was cut back by 4 bases and J by 4 bases. CDR3 sequence reads: CASSSTGMYNEQFF. The CDR3 DNA reads TGTGCCAGCAGCTCGACAGGGATGTACAATGAGCAGTTCTTC.

The table lists this clone with a few counts. This rearrangement joins TRBV29-1 to TRBJ1-1; 11 nucleotides agree with TRBD1. CDR3 length: 14 amino acids. Germline values: CDR1 SQVTM, CDR2 ANQGSEA. V was clipped by 7 bases and J by 5 bases; unmatched bases: 9. The DNA of the CDR3 is TGCAGCGGGAGGACAGGGGGCTTTAGAACTGAAGCTTTCTTT. Protein sequence: CSGRTGGFRTEAFF.

This clone has just a few counts. The rearrangement uses TRBV2 and TRBJ1-5, with D unclear. The germline V and J ends were trimmed by 5 bases and 3 bases, with 8 bases remaining between them. The germline V gene encodes CDR1 SNHLY and CDR2 FYNNEI. The CDR3 spans 13 residues. The CDR3 spells CASSSENNQPQHF. The CDR3 DNA reads as TGTGCCAGCAGTTCAGAGAACAATCAGCCCCAGCATTTT.

This clone turned up a few times. J is TRBJ2-7 and V is TRBV28, with 10 bases fitting TRBD2. The V and J ends lost 2 bases and 4 bases, in that order; junction bases with no gene match: 8. Germline V CDR1 and CDR2: MDHEN, SYDVKM. This CDR3 comprises 16 residues. This CDR3 reads CASSLVPLAGVYEQYF. The CDR3 region has the DNA TGTGCCAGCAGTTTAGTACCCCTAGCGGGAGTTTACGAGCAGTACTTC. The full variable domain, in which reference TRBV28 and TRBJ2-7 provide the parts outside the CDR3, is DVKVTQSSRYLVKRTGEKVFLECVQDMDHENMFWYRQDPGLGLRLIYFSYDVKMKEKGDIPEGYSVSREKKERFSLILESASTNQTSMYLCASSLVPLAGVYEQYFGPGTRLTVT.

The CDR3 DNA follows: TGTGCCAGCAGACTAGCGGGAGTCGAGGAGCAGTACTTC. Amino acid sequence: CASRLAGVEEQYF. The genes are TRBV6-6 and TRBJ2-7, with TRBD2 matching over 11 bases. The CDR3 sequence is 13 residues long. J gave up 7 bases and V 6 bases, and 5 bases lay outside the gene matches. Per germline, CDR1 MNHNY and CDR2 SVGAGI (reference sequence).

As concerns this clone: At one boundary the junction diverges from the germline segment, which might be a read error. The V and J genes are TRBV5-6 and TRBJ1-1; D unresolved. Germline-derived CDR1 and CDR2 are SGHDT and YYEEEE. The CDR3 sequence is 13 residues long. Written as DNA, the CDR3 is TGTGCCAGCAGCTGGGCCAGGAACGCTGAAGCTTTCTTT. This translates into CASSWARNAEAFF.

The chain carries TRBV11-2 and TRBJ2-7, with 7 bases that match TRBD1. Per germline, CDR1 SGHAT and CDR2 FQNNGV. The CDR3 runs to 16 residues. With 4 bases clipped from V and 7 bases from J, the junction kept 16 bases outside the gene matches. The CDR3 DNA reads as TGTGCCAGCAGCTCAATTAGGGACAGCCCACCTCGGGAGCAGTACTTC. Protein product: CASSSIRDSPPREQYF.

This rearrangement joins TRBV19 to TRBJ1-5; TRBD1 might be the D (6 bases). Germline CDR1 reads LNHDA; CDR2 reads SQIVND (reference sequence). The CDR3 length is 16 residues. The ends were cut back, 5 bases at V and 7 bases at J, with 21 bases in the middle. The CDR3 nucleotides read TGTGCCAGTAGTCTTACGGGTGGGGGCGCGGGACAGCCCCAGCATTTT. Protein: CASSLTGGGAGQPQHF.